The rows below give T cell receptor beta chains drawn from one sample of a study of blood T cells in healthy people across ages. TCRdb reanalysed the 5' RACE reads using MiXCR and keeps one entry per CDR3 protein. The table has approximately 700,000 distinct CDR3 sequences, 32% seen once; the top ten hold 15%. Sequencing was done on a sample of blood. Every receptor here comes from a woman older than 75 in good health. The CDR3 runs from the conserved cysteine through the conserved F or W. Each record gives: D gene, clone size, CDR3 length, J gene, V gene, CDR3 protein, CDR3 DNA. The D gene is left open where the match is weak. Rows give clone size only sometimes, using once, few, many, or a class for an expanded clone.

d_gene: NA; abundance: NA; len: 12; j_gene: TRBJ1-2; v_gene: TRBV5-6; CDR3aa: CASSSVNYGYTF; CDR3nt: TGTGCCAGCAGCTCAGTAAATTATGGCTACACCTTC
d_gene: NA; abundance: many; len: 12; j_gene: TRBJ2-5; v_gene: TRBV20-1; CDR3aa: CSAARGGQTQYF; CDR3nt: TGCAGTGCTGCCAGGGGTGGGCAGACCCAGTACTTC
d_gene: NA; abundance: NA; len: 13; j_gene: TRBJ1-1; v_gene: TRBV10-3; CDR3aa: CAISELSGTEAFF; CDR3nt: TGTGCCATCAGTGAGCTCAGCGGAACTGAAGCTTTCTTT
d_gene: TRBD1; abundance: NA; len: 16; j_gene: TRBJ1-2; v_gene: TRBV5-1; CDR3aa: CASSLAGTDYYYGYTF; CDR3nt: TGCGCCAGCAGCTTGGCCGGGACAGATTATTACTATGGCTACACCTTC
d_gene: NA; abundance: few; len: 13; j_gene: TRBJ2-5; v_gene: TRBV7-2; CDR3aa: CASSLEYSETQYF; CDR3nt: TGTGCCAGCAGCTTAGAGTACTCCGAGACCCAGTACTTC
d_gene: NA; abundance: NA; len: 18; j_gene: TRBJ1-1; v_gene: TRBV9; CDR3aa: CASSVGSGDGRSNTEAFF; CDR3nt: TGTGCCAGCAGCGTAGGATCGGGGGACGGACGCAGTAACACTGAAGCTTTCTTT
d_gene: NA; abundance: few; len: 14; j_gene: TRBJ2-2; v_gene: TRBV10-2; CDR3aa: CASRAPDPTGELFF; CDR3nt: TGCGCCAGCAGAGCTCCGGACCCGACCGGGGAGCTGTTTTTT
d_gene: NA; abundance: many; len: 12; j_gene: TRBJ1-4; v_gene: TRBV4-3; CDR3aa: CASSQYGEKLFF; CDR3nt: TGCGCCAGCAGCCAGTATGGTGAAAAACTGTTTTTT
d_gene: NA; abundance: many; len: 13; j_gene: TRBJ1-5; v_gene: TRBV20-1; CDR3aa: CSAGPGNDQPQHF; CDR3nt: TGCAGTGCTGGACCAGGGAACGATCAGCCCCAGCATTTT
d_gene: TRBD1; abundance: many; len: 14; j_gene: TRBJ2-5; v_gene: TRBV29-1; CDR3aa: CSVGQGERLETQYF; CDR3nt: TGCAGCGTTGGACAGGGCGAGCGGCTAGAGACCCAGTACTTC
d_gene: NA; abundance: few; len: 15; j_gene: TRBJ1-1; v_gene: TRBV28; CDR3aa: CASSLPGQGKTEAFF; CDR3nt: TGTGCCAGCAGCTTACCAGGGCAGGGTAAGACTGAAGCTTTCTTT
d_gene: NA; abundance: NA; len: 15; j_gene: TRBJ2-7; v_gene: TRBV9; CDR3aa: CASSVGTGSGSEQYF; CDR3nt: TGTGCCAGCAGCGTCGGTACAGGTTCGGGCTCCGAGCAGTACTTC
d_gene: TRBD1; abundance: few; len: 16; j_gene: TRBJ1-5; v_gene: TRBV12-3/TRBV12-4; CDR3aa: CASSPARGGSNQPQHF; CDR3nt: TGTGCCAGCAGTCCGGCCAGGGGGGGAAGCAATCAGCCCCAGCATTTT
d_gene: NA; abundance: NA; len: 14; j_gene: TRBJ1-2; v_gene: TRBV5-6; CDR3aa: CASSSLGGNYGYTF; CDR3nt: TGTGCCAGCAGCAGCCTTGGGGGAAACTATGGCTACACCTTC
d_gene: NA; abundance: NA; len: 16; j_gene: TRBJ1-2; v_gene: TRBV12-3/TRBV12-4; CDR3aa: CASSSNARVANYGYTF; CDR3nt: TGTGCCAGCAGTTCTAACGCCAGGGTCGCAAACTATGGCTACACCTTC
d_gene: TRBD2; abundance: NA; len: 15; j_gene: TRBJ2-1; v_gene: TRBV6-1; CDR3aa: CASRLAGGMNNEQFF; CDR3nt: TGTGCCAGCAGGCTAGCGGGAGGGATGAACAATGAGCAGTTCTTC
d_gene: NA; abundance: NA; len: 17; j_gene: TRBJ2-4; v_gene: TRBV4-1; CDR3aa: CASSSLTSRGAKNIQYF; CDR3nt: TGCGCCAGCAGCTCTTTGACTAGCAGGGGGGCCAAAAACATTCAGTACTTC
d_gene: TRBD2; abundance: many; len: 15; j_gene: TRBJ2-3; v_gene: TRBV9; CDR3aa: CASSVEGLATDTQYF; CDR3nt: TGTGCCAGCAGCGTAGAGGGACTAGCGACAGATACGCAGTATTTT
d_gene: NA; abundance: many; len: 13; j_gene: TRBJ2-5; v_gene: TRBV5-1; CDR3aa: CASSLAGPPAQYF; CDR3nt: TGCGCCAGCAGCCTGGCCGGCCCCCCGGCCCAGTACTTC
d_gene: TRBD1; abundance: many; len: 17; j_gene: TRBJ1-2; v_gene: TRBV28; CDR3aa: CASKEGGTGSKFPGYTF; CDR3nt: TGTGCCAGCAAAGAAGGAGGGACAGGGTCTAAGTTTCCTGGCTACACCTTC
d_gene: NA; abundance: NA; len: 18; j_gene: TRBJ2-7; v_gene: TRBV5-1; CDR3aa: CASSLVSTGTGYSYEQYF; CDR3nt: TGCGCCAGCAGCTTAGTAAGTACCGGGACTGGCTACTCCTACGAGCAGTACTTC
d_gene: TRBD1; abundance: many; len: 15; j_gene: TRBJ2-1; v_gene: TRBV11-1; CDR3aa: CASSPRQGDYNEQFF; CDR3nt: TGTGCCAGCAGCCCCAGACAGGGAGACTATAATGAGCAGTTCTTC
d_gene: TRBD1; abundance: many; len: 15; j_gene: TRBJ1-2; v_gene: TRBV28; CDR3aa: CASSPTGTGGWGYTF; CDR3nt: TGTGCCAGCAGTCCGACCGGGACAGGGGGTTGGGGCTACACCTTC
d_gene: TRBD1; abundance: many; len: 15; j_gene: TRBJ2-7; v_gene: TRBV5-1; CDR3aa: CASSLDGTGAYEQYF; CDR3nt: TGTGCCAGCAGCCTGGACGGGACAGGCGCCTACGAGCAGTACTTC
d_gene: TRBD2; abundance: NA; len: 16; j_gene: TRBJ2-2; v_gene: TRBV12-3/TRBV12-4; CDR3aa: CASNIAGGLSGGELFF; CDR3nt: TGTGCCAGCAATATAGCGGGGGGGCTCAGTGGCGGGGAGCTGTTTTTT
d_gene: NA; abundance: few; len: 15; j_gene: TRBJ2-4; v_gene: TRBV12-3/TRBV12-4; CDR3aa: CASSLPVDGKNIQYF; CDR3nt: TGTGCCAGCAGTTTACCGGTCGATGGGAAAAACATTCAGTACTTC
d_gene: TRBD1; abundance: NA; len: 16; j_gene: TRBJ2-7; v_gene: TRBV20-1; CDR3aa: CSASLPRDRLSYEQYF; CDR3nt: TGCAGTGCTAGCCTACCCCGGGACAGGCTATCCTACGAGCAGTACTTC
d_gene: NA; abundance: NA; len: 15; j_gene: TRBJ1-1; v_gene: TRBV7-2; CDR3aa: CASSPMGWGGGEAFF; CDR3nt: TGTGCCAGCAGCCCAATGGGTTGGGGGGGTGGTGAAGCTTTCTTT
d_gene: NA; abundance: few; len: 15; j_gene: TRBJ1-4; v_gene: TRBV6-1; CDR3aa: CASSEGQAINEKLFF; CDR3nt: TGTGCCAGCAGTGAAGGGCAGGCCATTAATGAAAAACTGTTTTTT
d_gene: TRBD1; abundance: many; len: 14; j_gene: TRBJ2-7; v_gene: TRBV7-8; CDR3aa: CASSSRDRVNEQYF; CDR3nt: TGTGCCAGCAGCTCCCGGGACAGGGTCAACGAGCAGTACTTC
d_gene: NA; abundance: many; len: 14; j_gene: TRBJ1-2; v_gene: TRBV5-8; CDR3aa: CASRAGLGNYGYTF; CDR3nt: TGTGCCAGCAGAGCGGGGTTGGGTAACTATGGCTACACCTTC
d_gene: NA; abundance: NA; len: 15; j_gene: TRBJ2-2; v_gene: TRBV7-6; CDR3aa: CASSYKGGNTGELFF; CDR3nt: TGTGCCAGCAGCTACAAAGGGGGGAACACCGGGGAGCTGTTTTTT
d_gene: NA; abundance: few; len: 13; j_gene: TRBJ1-2; v_gene: TRBV2; CDR3aa: CASTNVQNYGYTF; CDR3nt: TGTGCCAGCACCAACGTTCAGAACTATGGCTACACCTTC
d_gene: TRBD1; abundance: NA; len: 15; j_gene: TRBJ2-1; v_gene: TRBV20-1; CDR3aa: CSARDLQGRYNERFF; CDR3nt: TGCAGTGCCCGAGACCTACAGGGGCGTTACAATGAGCGGTTCTTC
d_gene: NA; abundance: many; len: 13; j_gene: TRBJ2-3; v_gene: TRBV28; CDR3aa: CASKGGDGDTQYF; CDR3nt: TGTGCCAGCAAGGGGGGGGATGGAGATACGCAGTATTTT
d_gene: NA; abundance: NA; len: 15; j_gene: TRBJ2-1; v_gene: TRBV9; CDR3aa: CASSAAWEAYNEQFF; CDR3nt: TGTGCCAGCAGCGCCGCGTGGGAGGCCTACAATGAGCAGTTCTTC
d_gene: NA; abundance: NA; len: 14; j_gene: TRBJ2-1; v_gene: TRBV20-1; CDR3aa: CSARAGTVRDEQFF; CDR3nt: TGCAGTGCTAGAGCCGGGACGGTTAGGGACGAGCAGTTCTTC
d_gene: TRBD1; abundance: NA; len: 16; j_gene: TRBJ2-1; v_gene: TRBV5-1; CDR3aa: CASSLGGPGQQETQFF; CDR3nt: TGCGCCAGCAGCTTGGGGGGGCCGGGACAGCAGGAGACCCAGTTCTTC
d_gene: TRBD1; abundance: many; len: 17; j_gene: TRBJ1-6; v_gene: TRBV5-1; CDR3aa: CASRDRGESSYNSPLHF; CDR3nt: TGCGCCAGCAGGGACAGGGGCGAGAGCTCCTATAATTCACCCCTCCACTTT
d_gene: NA; abundance: NA; len: 14; j_gene: TRBJ2-3; v_gene: TRBV29-1; CDR3aa: CSVEGEASTDTQYF; CDR3nt: TGCAGCGTTGAAGGTGAAGCGAGCACAGATACGCAGTATTTT
d_gene: TRBD1; abundance: many; len: 13; j_gene: TRBJ1-2; v_gene: TRBV12-3/TRBV12-4; CDR3aa: CASSMTGEYGYTF; CDR3nt: TGTGCCAGCAGCATGACAGGGGAATATGGCTACACCTTC
d_gene: NA; abundance: many; len: 14; j_gene: TRBJ2-5; v_gene: TRBV5-1; CDR3aa: CASSPDPREETQYF; CDR3nt: TGCGCCAGCAGCCCCGACCCTAGGGAAGAGACCCAGTACTTC
d_gene: TRBD2; abundance: many; len: 18; j_gene: TRBJ2-3; v_gene: TRBV4-2; CDR3aa: CASSQNLAGGLSTDTQYF; CDR3nt: TGTGCCAGCAGCCAAAACCTAGCGGGGGGGTTAAGCACAGATACGCAGTATTTT
d_gene: NA; abundance: many; len: 12; j_gene: TRBJ1-1; v_gene: TRBV20-1; CDR3aa: CSAPWGGTEAFF; CDR3nt: TGCAGTGCCCCTTGGGGGGGAACTGAAGCTTTCTTT
d_gene: NA; abundance: NA; len: 15; j_gene: TRBJ2-1; v_gene: TRBV5-1; CDR3aa: CASSLVVGGPHEQFF; CDR3nt: TGCGCCAGCAGCTTGGTGGTCGGGGGGCCCCATGAGCAGTTCTTC
d_gene: NA; abundance: NA; len: 16; j_gene: TRBJ1-3; v_gene: TRBV29-1; CDR3aa: CSVEIWAAGSGNTIYF; CDR3nt: TGCAGCGTTGAAATCTGGGCGGCAGGCTCTGGAAACACCATATATTTT
d_gene: TRBD1; abundance: NA; len: 13; j_gene: TRBJ1-2; v_gene: TRBV7-2; CDR3aa: CASSLEDRTGGTF; CDR3nt: TGTGCCAGCAGCTTAGAGGACAGAACAGGGGGCACCTTC
d_gene: NA; abundance: many; len: 15; j_gene: TRBJ2-7; v_gene: TRBV7-8; CDR3aa: CASSLFRASSYEQYF; CDR3nt: TGTGCCAGCAGCTTATTTCGTGCTAGCAGCTACGAGCAGTACTTC
d_gene: NA; abundance: many; len: 15; j_gene: TRBJ2-3; v_gene: TRBV29-1; CDR3aa: CSVEDFGLGSDTQYF; CDR3nt: TGCAGCGTTGAAGATTTTGGTCTAGGGTCAGATACGCAGTATTTT
d_gene: TRBD1; abundance: many; len: 15; j_gene: TRBJ1-6; v_gene: TRBV20-1; CDR3aa: CSARDANRGVSPLHF; CDR3nt: TGCAGTGCTAGAGATGCGAACAGGGGGGTTTCACCCCTCCACTTT
d_gene: NA; abundance: NA; len: 13; j_gene: TRBJ1-2; v_gene: TRBV12-3/TRBV12-4; CDR3aa: CASSLSPKGGYTF; CDR3nt: TGTGCCAGCAGTCTATCCCCCAAAGGGGGCTACACCTTC